This T cell receptor (beta chain) originates from a study of cytomegalovirus exposure and HLA in healthy donors. PCR employed 60 Vbeta and 13 Jbeta primers. TCRdb keeps only in-frame clones here, not all; method: immunoSEQ multiplex PCR. The repertoire has 130,000 or so clones, 77% of them found once; the top ten carry under 5%. V was cut by 3 bases and J by 4 bases, with 3 bases left in between. This CDR3 contains 12 residues. Germline CDR1 reads MNHEY; CDR2 reads SMNVEV (reference sequence). Details on this clone: Other DNA sequences in this specimen translate into the identical CDR3.

The clonotype comes from a male donor in good health and CMV-seropositive. Sequenced material: PBMCs. This sequence joins TRBV27 and TRBJ2-2; no firm D call. DNA for the CDR3: TGTGCCAGCAGTTTCCTCACCGGGGAGCTGTTTTTT. Translated, it gives CASSFLTGELFF.